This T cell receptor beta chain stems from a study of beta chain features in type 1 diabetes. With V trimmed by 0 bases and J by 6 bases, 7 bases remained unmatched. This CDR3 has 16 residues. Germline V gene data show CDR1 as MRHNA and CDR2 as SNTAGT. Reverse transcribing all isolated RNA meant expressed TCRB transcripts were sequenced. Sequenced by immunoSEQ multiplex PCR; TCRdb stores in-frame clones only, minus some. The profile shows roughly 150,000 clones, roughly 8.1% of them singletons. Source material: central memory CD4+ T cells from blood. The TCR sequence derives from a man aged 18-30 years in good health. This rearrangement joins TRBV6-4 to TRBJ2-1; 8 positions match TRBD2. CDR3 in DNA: TGTGCCAGCAGTGACTCTAGCGGGATTGGGTTCAATGAGCAGTTCTTC. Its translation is CASSDSSGIGFNEQFF.